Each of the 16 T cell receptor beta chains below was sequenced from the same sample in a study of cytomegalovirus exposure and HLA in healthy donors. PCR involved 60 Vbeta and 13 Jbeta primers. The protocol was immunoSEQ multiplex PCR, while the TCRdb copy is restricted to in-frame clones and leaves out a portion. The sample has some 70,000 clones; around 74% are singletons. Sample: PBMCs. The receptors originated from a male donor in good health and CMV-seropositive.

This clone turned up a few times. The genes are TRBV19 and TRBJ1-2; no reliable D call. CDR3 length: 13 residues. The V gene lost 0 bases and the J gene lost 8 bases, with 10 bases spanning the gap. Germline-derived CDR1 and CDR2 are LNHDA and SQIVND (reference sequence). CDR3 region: CASSIEAGFGYTF. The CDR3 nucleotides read TGTGCCAGTAGTATAGAGGCTGGTTTCGGCTACACCTTC.

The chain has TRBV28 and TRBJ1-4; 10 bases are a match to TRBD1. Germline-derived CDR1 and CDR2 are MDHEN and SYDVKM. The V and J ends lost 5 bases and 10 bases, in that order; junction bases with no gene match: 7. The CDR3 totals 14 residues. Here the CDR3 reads CASSVDRGPRKLFF. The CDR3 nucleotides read TGTGCCAGCAGTGTAGACAGGGGGCCCCGAAAACTGTTTTTT.

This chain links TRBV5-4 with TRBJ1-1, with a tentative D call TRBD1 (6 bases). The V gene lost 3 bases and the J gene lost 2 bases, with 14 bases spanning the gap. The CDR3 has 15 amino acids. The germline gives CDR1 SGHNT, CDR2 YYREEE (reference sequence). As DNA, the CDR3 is TGTGCCAGCAGCTCCACGGACAGAATTAACACTGAAGCTTTCTTT. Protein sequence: CASSSTDRINTEAFF.

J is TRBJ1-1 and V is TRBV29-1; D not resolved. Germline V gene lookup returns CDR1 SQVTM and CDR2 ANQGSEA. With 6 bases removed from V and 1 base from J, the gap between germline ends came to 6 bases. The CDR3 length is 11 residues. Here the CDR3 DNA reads TGCAGCGTAAGACAGAACACTGAAGCTTTCTTT. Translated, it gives CSVRQNTEAFF.

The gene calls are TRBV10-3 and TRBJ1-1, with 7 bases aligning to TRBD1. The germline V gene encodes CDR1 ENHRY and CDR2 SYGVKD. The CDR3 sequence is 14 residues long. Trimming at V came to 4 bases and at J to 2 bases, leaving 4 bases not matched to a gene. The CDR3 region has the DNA TGTGCCATCAGTGTTGACAGGGATAACACTGAAGCTTTCTTT. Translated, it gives CAISVDRDNTEAFF.

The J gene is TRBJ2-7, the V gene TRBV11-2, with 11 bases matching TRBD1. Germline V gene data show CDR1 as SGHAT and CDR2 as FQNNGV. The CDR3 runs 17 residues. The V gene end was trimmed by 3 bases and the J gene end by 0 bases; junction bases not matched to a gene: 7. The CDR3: CASSLGTGGESSYEQYF. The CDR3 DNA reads TGTGCCAGCAGCTTGGGGACAGGGGGGGAAAGCTCCTACGAGCAGTACTTC. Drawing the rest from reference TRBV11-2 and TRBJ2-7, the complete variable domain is EAGVAQSPRYKIIEKRQSVAFWCNPISGHATLYWYQQILGQGPKLLIQFQNNGVVDDSQLPKDRFSAERLKGVDSTLKIQPAKLEDSAVYLCASSLGTGGESSYEQYFGPGTRLTVT.

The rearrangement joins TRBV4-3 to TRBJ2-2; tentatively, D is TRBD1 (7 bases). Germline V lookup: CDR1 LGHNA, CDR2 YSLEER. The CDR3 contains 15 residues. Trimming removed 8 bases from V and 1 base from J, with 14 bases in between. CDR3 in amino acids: CASGTGEVNTGELFF. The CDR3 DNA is TGCGCCAGCGGTACAGGGGAGGTGAACACCGGGGAGCTGTTTTTT.

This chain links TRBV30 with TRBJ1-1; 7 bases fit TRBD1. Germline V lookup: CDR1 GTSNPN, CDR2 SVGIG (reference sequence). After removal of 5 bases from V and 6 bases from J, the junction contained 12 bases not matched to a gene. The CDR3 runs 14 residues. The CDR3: CAWGEGAGFAEAFF. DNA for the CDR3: TGTGCCTGGGGAGAGGGGGCTGGTTTCGCTGAAGCTTTCTTT.

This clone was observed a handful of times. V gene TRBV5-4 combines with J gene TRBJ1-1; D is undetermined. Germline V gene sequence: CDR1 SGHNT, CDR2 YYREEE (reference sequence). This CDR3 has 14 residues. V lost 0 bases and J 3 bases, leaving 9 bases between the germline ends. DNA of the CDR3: TGTGCCAGCAGCTTGGCGGCTGCGGACACTGAAGCTTTCTTT. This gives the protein CASSLAAADTEAFF.

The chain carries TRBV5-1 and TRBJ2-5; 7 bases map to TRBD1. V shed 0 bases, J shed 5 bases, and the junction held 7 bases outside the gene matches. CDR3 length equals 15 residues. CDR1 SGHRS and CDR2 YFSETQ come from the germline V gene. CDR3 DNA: TGCGCCAGCAGCTTGGTCATAGGGGGCGGCGAGACCCAGTACTTC. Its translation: CASSLVIGGGETQYF.

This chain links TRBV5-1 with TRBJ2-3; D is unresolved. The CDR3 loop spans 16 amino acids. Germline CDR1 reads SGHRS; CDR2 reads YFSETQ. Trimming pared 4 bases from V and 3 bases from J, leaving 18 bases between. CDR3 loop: CASSHPYMRGTDTQYF. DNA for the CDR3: TGCGCCAGCAGCCACCCGTATATGAGAGGTACAGATACGCAGTATTTT.

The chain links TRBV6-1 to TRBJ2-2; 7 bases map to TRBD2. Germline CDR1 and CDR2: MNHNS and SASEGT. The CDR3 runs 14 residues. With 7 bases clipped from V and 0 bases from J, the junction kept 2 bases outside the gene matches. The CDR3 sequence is CASKSGANTGELFF. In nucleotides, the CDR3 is TGTGCCAGCAAAAGCGGGGCGAACACCGGGGAGCTGTTTTTT.

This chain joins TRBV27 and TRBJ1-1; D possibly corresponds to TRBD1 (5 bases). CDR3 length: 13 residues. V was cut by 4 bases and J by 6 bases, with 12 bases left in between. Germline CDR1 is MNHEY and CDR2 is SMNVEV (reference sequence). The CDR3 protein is CASSSAGRPEAFF. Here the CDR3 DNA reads TGTGCCAGCAGTTCGGCAGGGCGCCCTGAAGCTTTCTTT.

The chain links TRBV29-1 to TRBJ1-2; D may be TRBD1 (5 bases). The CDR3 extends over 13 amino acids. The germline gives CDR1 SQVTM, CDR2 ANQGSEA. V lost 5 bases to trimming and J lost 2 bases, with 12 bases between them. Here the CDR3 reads CSVSPTENYGYTF. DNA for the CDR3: TGCAGCGTTTCGCCGACAGAGAACTATGGCTACACCTTC.

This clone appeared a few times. This CDR3 reads CASSYKSNNQPQHF. The CDR3 nucleotides are TGTGCCAGCAGTTACAAAAGCAACAATCAGCCCCAGCATTTT. The V and J genes are TRBV6-6 and TRBJ1-5; no reliable D call. The V and J ends lost 2 bases and 3 bases respectively, with 8 bases between them. Germline CDR1 and CDR2: MNHNY and SVGAGI (reference sequence). CDR3 size: 14 residues.

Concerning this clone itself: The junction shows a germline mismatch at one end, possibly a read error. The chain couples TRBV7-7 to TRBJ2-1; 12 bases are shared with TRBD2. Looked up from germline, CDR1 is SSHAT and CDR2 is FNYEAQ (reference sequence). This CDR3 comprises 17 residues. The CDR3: CASSQTASGGANAEQFF. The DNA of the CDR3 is TGTGCTAGCAGTCAGACAGCTAGCGGGGGGGCCAATGCTGAGCAGTTCTTC.